This record concerns one TCR beta chain sequence. Participants were aged about 18 to 100 years, lived in around 25 US areas, and enrolled virtually. Recovered status in Cohort 3 required two negative PCRs, clearance, or symptom resolution. This entry belongs to a study of blood T cell repertoires in COVID-19. Study-wide background: There were acute and convalescent COVID-19 samples, and they came from the United States, Italy and Spain.

Trimming cost V 5 bases and J 2 bases, with 18 bases left between them. The CDR3 is made up of 16 amino acids. Germline CDR1 and CDR2: MNHEY and SMNVEV (reference sequence). In the authors' methods: Scientists estimated how many nucleated cells there were by amplifying reference gene primers. The table came from immunoSEQ multiplex PCR; TCRdb's copy has only in-frame clones and leaves some out. V, J and clone size were drawn from that table, and D and trimming were deduced from the DNA. The data show around 140,000 clones, over 60% seen once. The sequence was collected from a woman between 45 and 65 years old who had recovered from COVID-19. Sequences were obtained from PBMCs or T cells enriched from blood (not recorded which). This sequence joins TRBV27 and TRBJ1-1; tentatively, D is TRBD1 (6 bases). CDR3 protein: CASSLYRTVQNTEAFF. CDR3 nucleotide sequence: TGTGCCAGCAGTCTATATAGGACAGTCCAAAACACTGAAGCTTTCTTT.